The clone carrying this TCR beta chain was seen more than once but under ten times. The CDR3 has 15 amino acids. The V end was cut by 0 bases, the J end by 2 bases, with 11 bases between. In germline, CDR1 is SGHRS, CDR2 YFSETQ. The data stem from a study of T cell repertoires in cytomegalovirus infection. TCRdb independently ran MiXCR on the reads; one entry per CDR3 protein. The sample includes 500,000 to 600,000 distinct CDR3 sequences, 15% to 20% seen only once; the top ten take approximately 24%. This clonotype originated in a human donor in good health (CMV status not recorded). Some clones in this sample may be carry-over from other donors' samples. The chain recombines TRBV5-1 with TRBJ1-2; no clear D gene. The sequenced sample was CD8+ T cells from PBMCs. The CDR3 reads CASSLDGYINYGYTF. The DNA of the CDR3 is TGCGCCAGCAGCTTGGACGGTTACATCAACTATGGCTACACCTTC.